The 9 T cell receptor beta chains given below trace back to one sample, sequenced in a study of T cell responses to AZD1222 COVID-19 vaccine. Data came from immunoSEQ multiplex PCR; TCRdb stores just in-frame clones and leaves some out. The table includes about 140,000 clones, 88% detected once. Source: peripheral blood, taken on day 0 of AZD1222 vaccination. Receptor source: an adult in good health.

The chain uses TRBV12-3 or TRBV12-4 and TRBJ1-1; D is ambiguous. Trimming took 4 bases from V and 6 from J, leaving 12 bases between them. CDR3 length: 13 residues. The CDR3 DNA reads as TGTGCCAGCAGTTCTCAGGTTCGGTCTGAAGCTTTCTTT. This gives the protein CASSSQVRSEAFF.

The rearrangement uses TRBV19 and TRBJ2-2; the match to TRBD2 covers 8 bases. Trimming at V came to 7 bases and at J to 4 bases, leaving 8 bases not matched to a gene. The CDR3 extends over 15 amino acids. CDR1 is LNHDA and CDR2 is SQIVND in the germline V gene (reference sequence). The CDR3 nucleotides read TGTGCCAGTAACCGCGCGGGGGGAGGCACCGGGGAGCTGTTTTTT. Residues: CASNRAGGGTGELFF.

V usage is TRBV4-3 and J usage is TRBJ2-1; 7 bases align to TRBD2. The CDR3 runs 16 residues. Per the germline V gene, CDR1 is LGHNA and CDR2 is YSLEER. V was clipped by 1 base and J by 4 bases; unmatched bases: 7. The CDR3 loop reads CASSQGAGLTYNEQFF. In DNA, the CDR3 is TGCGCCAGCAGCCAAGGAGCGGGACTCACATACAATGAGCAGTTCTTC.

This chain links TRBV4-2 with TRBJ1-2; D unclear. The CDR3 has 13 residues. Between the trimmed V and J ends, which lost 4 bases and 4 bases, there was a span of 10 bases. The V gene's germline CDR1 is LGHNA and CDR2 YNFKEQ. The CDR3 DNA sequence: TGTGCCAGCAGCCCGGAGGGCCCCTATGGCTACACCTTC. Translated, it gives CASSPEGPYGYTF.

V usage is TRBV9 and J usage is TRBJ2-7, with unresolved D. Trimming removed 4 bases from V and 4 bases from J, with 21 bases in between. CDR1 and CDR2 from the germline V gene are SGDLS and YYNGEE. The CDR3 spans 16 residues. CDR3 nucleotides: TGTGCCAGCAGCCCAACTCTTCTAGGGCAGACTTACGAGCAGTACTTC. It translates to CASSPTLLGQTYEQYF. The entire variable domain, with the rest obtained from reference TRBV9 and TRBJ2-7, is as follows: DSGVTQTPKHLITATGQRVTLRCSPRSGDLSVYWYQQSLDQGLQFLIQYYNGEERAKGNILERFSAQQFPDLHSELNLSSLELGDSALYFCASSPTLLGQTYEQYFGPGTRLTVT.

This clone has only one observation. The chain links TRBV21-1 to TRBJ2-7; the DNA was not used to check the table's D call, TRBD2. TRBV21-1 is a pseudogene. The CDR3 extends over 16 amino acids. CDR3 nucleotide sequence: TGTGCCAGCAGCAAAGTAGAGAGAAAAATCCCCTACGAGCAGTACTTC. Translating gives CASSKVERKIPYEQYF.

The V and J genes are TRBV7-9 and TRBJ1-1; 8 nucleotides line up with TRBD1. Germline V CDR1 and CDR2: SEHNR, FQNEAQ (reference sequence). This CDR3 contains 14 residues. J lost 6 bases, V lost 3 bases, and 6 bases had no gene match. Here the CDR3 reads CASSFVTGGPEAFF. The CDR3 DNA sequence: TGTGCCAGCAGCTTTGTCACAGGGGGGCCTGAAGCTTTCTTT.

The gene calls are TRBV6-6 and TRBJ1-5, with D unresolved. The CDR3 totals 14 residues. The ends were cut back, 2 bases at V and 2 bases at J, with 7 bases in the middle. Germline assignment: CDR1 MNHNY and CDR2 SVGAGI (reference sequence). The CDR3 DNA is TGTGCCAGCAGTTACGATTCCGGCAATCAGCCCCAGCATTTT. This gives the protein CASSYDSGNQPQHF.

A word on this clone: A read error may account for a junction end that differs from germline. J is TRBJ1-2 and V is TRBV12-3 or TRBV12-4; a possible D gene is TRBD1 (5 bases). This CDR3 contains 12 residues. The CDR3, as DNA: TGTGCCAGCAGTCACGGTTTGGGGGGATGGGACTTC. Translation gives CASSHGLGGWDF.